One and the same sample provided the 12 T cell receptor beta chains below, sequenced in a study of identical twins. Via MiXCR, TCRdb re-called the 5' RACE reads, giving one row per CDR3 protein. The sample contains about 210,000 distinct CDR3 sequences, around 10% of which appear only once. Sequencing was done on a sample of memory (CD45RO+) T cells sorted from blood. These TCRs come from a woman under 30 in good health.

The V gene is TRBV4-2, the J gene TRBJ2-4, with D perhaps TRBD2 (5 bases). Trimming left V 4 bases short and J 6 bases short, with 19 bases between. This CDR3 is 16 amino acids long. The V gene's germline CDR1 is LGHNA and CDR2 YNFKEQ. The CDR3 DNA reads TGTGCCAGCAGCCGAGATATGGCCGGACTGGGAAACATTCAGTACTTC. This translates into CASSRDMAGLGNIQYF.

This clonotype has ten or more counts. The chain joins TRBV12-3 or TRBV12-4 to TRBJ1-1, with D hard to call. CDR3 length equals 13 residues. The V and J ends lost 2 bases and 1 base respectively, with 5 bases between them. CDR3 sequence (DNA): TGTGCCAGCAGTTTACACGAGAACACTGAAGCTTTCTTT. Protein sequence: CASSLHENTEAFF.

The V and J genes are TRBV14 and TRBJ2-3, with D perhaps matching TRBD2 (6 bases). The length of the CDR3 is 13 residues. The V end lost 3 bases, the J end lost 9 bases, and 13 bases lay between the germline ends. The V gene's germline CDR1 is SGHDN and CDR2 FVKESK. The CDR3 protein is CASSQRDFPTQYF. The CDR3 nucleotides read TGTGCCAGCAGCCAGAGGGACTTTCCAACGCAGTATTTT.

In this sample, this clonotype turned up a few times. The V call is TRBV6-1, the J call TRBJ2-7; a weak D match, TRBD1 (6 bases). Per the germline V gene, CDR1 is MNHNS and CDR2 is SASEGT. V was pared by 6 bases and J by 6 bases, with 18 bases between. This CDR3 is 14 amino acids long. The CDR3 reads CASSPTAGAVEQYF. For the CDR3, the DNA is TGTGCCAGCAGCCCCACGGCAGGGGCGGTCGAGCAGTACTTC.

This chain uses TRBV6-1 with TRBJ1-1; D gene uncertain. Per germline, CDR1 MNHNS and CDR2 SASEGT. The CDR3 sequence is 14 residues long. Trimming took 5 bases from V and 2 from J, leaving 12 bases between them. Here the CDR3 reads CASSRMTDNTEAFF. CDR3 DNA: TGTGCCAGCAGTCGAATGACGGACAACACTGAAGCTTTCTTT.

The chain joins TRBV5-4 to TRBJ2-1; the D gene is possibly TRBD2 (6 bases). CDR3 length: 15 amino acids. CDR1 and CDR2 from the germline V gene are SGHNT and YYREEE (reference sequence). Trimming stripped 2 bases from V and 2 bases from J, with 11 bases between. CDR3 residues: CASSFPSGPYNEQFF. In DNA, the CDR3 is TGTGCCAGCAGCTTTCCGAGCGGGCCCTACAATGAGCAGTTCTTC.

This clonotype was seen a few times. The genes are TRBV29-1 and TRBJ2-2; D gene uncertain. The V gene lost 6 bases and the J gene lost 2 bases, with 13 bases spanning the gap. Germline loops: CDR1 SQVTM, CDR2 ANQGSEA. CDR3 length: 14 amino acids. CDR3 nucleotide sequence: TGCAGCGTCGAACCCCACGACAACACCGGGGAGCTGTTTTTT. This translates into CSVEPHDNTGELFF.

The rearrangement joins TRBV10-3 to TRBJ1-1; D gene ambiguous. CDR3 size: 15 residues. Germline assignment: CDR1 ENHRY and CDR2 SYGVKD. V was clipped by 7 bases and J by 0 bases, with 15 bases between them. CDR3 sequence: CAINPEGFLNTEAFF. CDR3 sequence (DNA): TGTGCCATCAACCCCGAGGGTTTCTTGAACACTGAAGCTTTCTTT.

This chain joins TRBV9 and TRBJ2-1, with 14 nucleotides matching TRBD2. Germline CDR1 and CDR2: SGDLS and YYNGEE. V was pared by 0 bases and J by 4 bases, with 9 bases of the junction left unmatched. The CDR3 covers 19 residues. The CDR3 DNA sequence: TGTGCCAGCAGCGTAGACCCGGGGACTAGCGGGAGAGGGTACAATGAGCAGTTCTTC. Amino acid sequence: CASSVDPGTSGRGYNEQFF.

At least ten counts were recorded for this clonotype. The chain joins TRBV20-1 to TRBJ2-1; no firm D call. The germline V gene encodes CDR1 DFQATT and CDR2 SNEGSKA (reference sequence). This CDR3 has 12 amino acids. Trimming cost V 4 bases and J 5 bases, with 9 bases left between them. The DNA for the CDR3 is TGCAGTGCTATTGAGAACAACAATGAGCAGTTCTTC. Translated, it gives CSAIENNNEQFF.

The chain recombines TRBV20-1 with TRBJ2-7, with 9 positions matching TRBD2. CDR1 DFQATT and CDR2 SNEGSKA come from the germline V gene (reference sequence). The V gene end was trimmed by 5 bases and the J gene end by 4 bases; junction bases not matched to a gene: 6. The CDR3 has 13 residues. The CDR3 coding sequence is TGCAGTGCTGAGACTAGCGGTTATTACGAGCAGTACTTC. Translation: CSAETSGYYEQYF.

Concerning this clonotype itself: The germline gene is not matched at one end of the junction; a read error may be the cause. The chain has TRBV3-1 and TRBJ1-4; D may be TRBD1 (5 bases). Germline CDR1 is LGHDT and CDR2 is YNNKEL (reference sequence). The CDR3 runs to 13 residues. For the CDR3, the DNA is TGTGCCAGCAGCCAAGATTTAGGCAGGCCCCAGGGTTTT. This codes for CASSQDLGRPQGF.